Presented here are 5 T cell receptor beta chains from one specimen sequenced in a study of T-cell memory formation after mild COVID-19. TCRdb processed the 5' RACE reads anew with MiXCR; each CDR3 protein has one entry. The sample lists 250,000 to 350,000 distinct CDR3 sequences, about 16% occurring once. Sample: PBMCs or a T cell subset sorted from them (not recorded which). All receptors derive from a man aged 18 to 30 who had mild COVID-19 (a few samples of this study predate the infection). Cell type and time point are not known.

This clonotype came up a few times. The J gene is TRBJ1-2, the V gene TRBV12-3 or TRBV12-4; unclear D gene. CDR3 length equals 12 residues. Trimming stripped 6 bases from V and 4 bases from J, with 9 bases between. As DNA, the CDR3 is TGTGCCAGCAGGAACGGCGGCTATGGCTACACCTTC. Amino acids: CASRNGGYGYTF.

Comments on this clonotype: Germline and junction disagree at one end, which may indicate a read error. The chain carries TRBV4-3 and TRBJ2-7, with D unresolved. Germline CDR1 LGHNA, CDR2 YSLEER. The CDR3 extends over 14 amino acids. Here the CDR3 DNA reads TGCGCCAGCAGCCAAGGACGTCAGCTCTACGAGAAGTACTTC. Amino acids: CASSQGRQLYEKYF.

This chain joins TRBV11-2 and TRBJ2-1, with 7 bases fitting TRBD2. Germline values: CDR1 SGHAT, CDR2 FQNNGV. This CDR3 is 16 amino acids long. V lost 1 base to trimming and J lost 10 bases; unmatched junction nucleotides: 13. The CDR3 here is CASSLGRGEAWREQFF. CDR3 sequence (DNA): TGTGCCAGCAGCTTAGGACGGGGGGAGGCTTGGCGGGAGCAGTTCTTC.

The chain carries TRBV4-2 and TRBJ2-1; 8 bases line up with TRBD2. Per the germline V gene, CDR1 is LGHNA and CDR2 is YNFKEQ. The CDR3 is 16 residues long. The J segment lost 5 bases and the V segment lost 4 bases, leaving 10 bases of the junction unmatched. The CDR3 protein is CASSPLIAGYDNEQFF. The CDR3 DNA reads as TGTGCCAGCAGCCCCCTGATAGCGGGGTACGACAATGAGCAGTTCTTC.

In its sample, this clonotype was seen many times. For the CDR3, the DNA is TGTGCCAGCAGTTACCGGGTGAACACTGAAGCTTTCTTT. Translated, it gives CASSYRVNTEAFF. This chain links TRBV6-5 with TRBJ1-1; no reliable D call. CDR3 size: 13 residues. V lost 2 bases and J 0 bases, leaving 4 bases between the germline ends. Per the germline V gene, CDR1 is MNHEY and CDR2 is SVGAGI.